These T cell receptor beta chains were read from a single sample in a study of blood T cell repertoires in COVID-19. Clones were read by immunoSEQ multiplex PCR, and TCRdb kept only the in-frame ones, dropping some. The table lists some 390,000 clones, about 88% of them singletons. The specimen was peripheral blood. The receptor source for this set is a human donor in a cohort sampled during active COVID-19. Each CDR3 is given with its conserved first and last residue. A D gene is named only where the DNA matches it firmly. Clone sizes are given selectively: once, few, many, or a class where the clone is expanded.

clone size | D gene | J gene | V gene | CDR3 DNA | CDR3 protein
. | TRBD1 | TRBJ2-1 | TRBV11-3 | TGTGCCAGCAGCTTAGTGGGGACAGGGGTCCACAATGAGCAGTTCTTC | CASSLVGTGVHNEQFF
. | . | TRBJ2-5 | TRBV18 | TGTGCCAGCTCACCACCATCAGGTTACCAAGAGACCCAGTACTTC | CASSPPSGYQETQYF
. | TRBD1 | TRBJ1-2 | TRBV7-8 | TGTGCCAGCAGCTTAGTGTCAGGGGGTAACTATGGCTACACCTTC | CASSLVSGGNYGYTF
. | . | TRBJ1-4 | TRBV24-1 | TGTGCCACCAGTGACTTTATGAGGCAGGGCAGGGCAACTAATGAAAAACTGTTTTTT | CATSDFMRQGRATNEKLFF
. | TRBD1 | TRBJ2-6 | TRBV4-2 | TGTGCCAGCAGCCAAGGGGTTCGGTTGGGGACAGGAACCTCTGGGGCCAACGTCCTGACTTTC | CASSQGVRLGTGTSGANVLTF
. | TRBD2 | TRBJ2-7 | TRBV11-3 | TGTGCCAGCAGCCCGAGGGAGGGCTCCGAGCAGTACTTC | CASSPREGSEQYF
. | . | TRBJ2-7 | TRBV23-1 | TGCGCCAGCAGTCAATTTCCAAGGGGAAAAAGAAGGATTAGCTCCTACGAGCAGTACTTC | CASSQFPRGKRRISSYEQYF
. | . | TRBJ1-1 | TRBV18 | TGTGCCAGCTCACCCAAATCAGAGAACACTGAAGCTTTCTTT | CASSPKSENTEAFF
once | . | TRBJ1-2 | TRBV4-2 | TGTGCCAGCAGCCAAGAGTGGGTCCCAGGGAGGGATGGCTACACCTTC | CASSQEWVPGRDGYTF
. | . | TRBJ2-1 | TRBV6-4 | TGTGCCAGCATCACAGTAGGTGAGCAGTTCTTC | CASITVGEQFF
. | . | TRBJ1-3 | TRBV5-4 | TGTGCCAGCAGCTTGGACGGGGGTGGAAACACCATATATTTT | CASSLDGGGNTIYF
. | . | TRBJ2-7 | TRBV4-1 | TGCGCCAGCAGCCAGGCTTATCCGGGACTGGGATGGACCTACGAGCAGTACTTC | CASSQAYPGLGWTYEQYF
. | . | TRBJ1-1 | TRBV28 | TGTGCCATCCTAACAGGGCCCAACACTGAAGCTTTCTTT | CAILTGPNTEAFF
. | TRBD1 | TRBJ1-6 | TRBV7-8 | TGTGCCAGCAGCCTGGATAGGACAGGGCGGAATTATAATTCACCCCTCCACTTT | CASSLDRTGRNYNSPLHF
. | . | TRBJ2-1 | TRBV7-2 | TGTGCCAGCAGCTTAGGTTTCCGGGATCTGGACAATGAGCAGTTCTTC | CASSLGFRDLDNEQFF
. | . | TRBJ2-1 | TRBV7-9 | TGTGCCAGCAGCTGGTCTTCCTCGGGGAATGAGCAGTTCTTC | CASSWSSSGNEQFF
. | . | TRBJ2-1 | TRBV12-3/TRBV12-4 | TGTGCCAGCAGTCCCGGGACTGACAATGAGCAGTTCTTC | CASSPGTDNEQFF
. | TRBD1 | TRBJ2-1 | TRBV11-1 | TGTGCCAGCAGCCGACCGGGACAGGGTCTGTTCTTC | CASSRPGQGLFF
. | TRBD2 | TRBJ2-1 | TRBV2 | TGTGCCAGCAGTGAAGAGGCTAGCGGGAGCCTAATGCAGTTCTTC | CASSEEASGSLMQFF
. | . | TRBJ2-1 | TRBV19 | TGTGCCAGTAGTCCGATAAGGACAAGGACTACGGATGAGCAGTTCTTC | CASSPIRTRTTDEQFF
. | TRBD1 | TRBJ1-4 | TRBV19 | TGTGCCAGTAGCCGGACCGGGACAGTTGGAGAAAAACTGTTTTTT | CASSRTGTVGEKLFF
. | . | TRBJ1-1 | TRBV2 | TGTGCCAGCAGTGGAAGGACAGTGAACACTGAAGCTTTCTTT | CASSGRTVNTEAFF
. | TRBD1 | TRBJ2-7 | TRBV7-9 | TGTGCCAGCACCCGACTGGGACAGGGGCATCACGAGCAGTACTTC | CASTRLGQGHHEQYF